This T cell receptor beta chain was recorded in a study of T cell repertoires in cytomegalovirus infection. Whole-study context: The authors used CMV epitopes that were HLA-C-restricted (recently identified) and HLA-B-restricted (well studied). Both CMV infection and a matching HLA type were indicated by public TCR beta signatures.

The CDR3 has 15 amino acids. The junction had 8 bases not matched to a gene; V was cut back by 5 bases and J by 2 bases. Germline loops: CDR1 DFQATT, CDR2 SNEGSKA (reference sequence). A remark on this clonotype: Its antigen is as yet unknown.

Study outcomes and limitations: Dominant in the ex vivo response were TCR beta clonotypes restricted by HLA-C and specific for CMV.

TCRdb itself ran the reads through MiXCR, one entry per CDR3 protein. Of roughly 500,000 distinct CDR3 sequences listed, roughly 34% were seen once; the top ten hold about 17%. The rearrangement joins TRBV20-1 to TRBJ2-1; 8 positions agree with TRBD2. Sequenced here: cultured PBMCs, sampled from culture after CMV antigen stimulation. The sequence derives from a human donor in good health (CMV status not recorded). Some clones in this sample may be carry-over from other donors' samples. The CDR3 sequence is CSAYQRELPYNEQFF. Written as DNA, the CDR3 is TGCAGTGCTTACCAGCGGGAGCTTCCCTACAATGAGCAGTTCTTC.